Below are 27 T cell receptor beta chains sequenced from a single sample in a study of T-cell reconstitution after alpha-beta-depleted transplantation in children. For TCRbeta, the library was prepared with unique molecular identifiers. From the PCR reads, TCRdb called clonotypes with MiXCR, one entry per CDR3 protein. This table has about 120,000 distinct CDR3 sequences, about a tenth appearing once. This specimen was PBMCs from the stem cell graft donor, taken from the stem cell graft. Receptors were obtained from a human donor who donated a stem cell graft to a child with acute lymphoblastic leukemia.

This clonotype was found many times. The V and J genes are TRBV6-6 and TRBJ1-4; possibly TRBD1 for D (5 bases). Germline lookup yields CDR1 MNHNY and CDR2 SVGAGI (reference sequence). The CDR3 extends over 12 amino acids. Trimming pared 9 bases from V and 2 bases from J, leaving 7 bases between. In nucleotides, the CDR3 is TGTGCCAGAAGGGGCACTAATGAAAAACTGTTTTTT. This translates into CARRGTNEKLFF.

This clonotype was counted at least ten times. The CDR3 nucleotides are TGCAGTGCTAGAGGGGAACGCACCAGGGGGCGCGAAGGCTACACCTTC. Its protein is CSARGERTRGREGYTF. The chain links TRBV20-1 to TRBJ1-2; TRBD1 aligns across 8 bases. Germline V lookup: CDR1 DFQATT, CDR2 SNEGSKA (reference sequence). V lost 1 base to trimming and J lost 8 bases; unmatched junction nucleotides: 15. This CDR3 is built from 16 residues.

The table lists this clonotype with many counts. The chain uses TRBV27 and TRBJ2-4; TRBD1 aligns across 7 bases. In germline, CDR1 is MNHEY, CDR2 SMNVEV (reference sequence). The CDR3 has 15 residues. V was pared by 5 bases and J by 3 bases, with 7 bases of the junction left unmatched. This chain's CDR3 is CASSKTGNSKNIQYF. CDR3 sequence (DNA): TGTGCCAGCAGTAAGACAGGGAACAGCAAAAACATTCAGTACTTC.

At least ten counts were recorded for this clonotype. The chain has TRBV29-1 and TRBJ2-3, with D uncertain. V was trimmed by 3 bases and J by 1 base, leaving 17 bases between them. Germline values: CDR1 SQVTM, CDR2 ANQGSEA. The CDR3 spans 16 residues. The CDR3 protein is CSVEARAPQGTDTQYF. In nucleotides, the CDR3 is TGCAGCGTTGAGGCCCGGGCCCCTCAGGGCACAGATACGCAGTATTTT.

The V gene is TRBV12-3 or TRBV12-4, the J gene TRBJ2-5; TRBD1 matches at 11 bases. CDR3 length: 16 residues. J gave up 4 bases and V 3 bases, and 7 bases lay outside the gene matches. CDR3 sequence (DNA): TGTGCCAGCAGTTTTCCGGGACAGGGGGGAAGAGAGACCCAGTACTTC. Its translation: CASSFPGQGGRETQYF.

This chain uses TRBV5-5 with TRBJ1-1; 8 bases are shared with TRBD1. The V segment lost 5 bases and the J segment 3 bases; nucleotides outside the gene matches: 9. The CDR3 totals 15 residues. CDR1 is SGHKS, CDR2 YYEKEE, per germline (reference sequence). CDR3 coding DNA: TGTGCCAGCAGATCCAGCAACAGGGGGTACACTGAAGCTTTCTTT. This codes for CASRSSNRGYTEAFF. The variable domain in full, with the rest retrieved from reference TRBV5-5 and TRBJ1-1, is DAGVTQSPTHLIKTRGQQVTLRCSPISGHKSVSWYQQVLGQGPQFIFQYYEKEERGRGNFPDRFSARQFPNYSSELNVNALLLGDSALYLCASRSSNRGYTEAFFGQGTRLTVV.

This clonotype was observed at least ten times. This chain links TRBV5-1 with TRBJ2-1; TRBD1 agrees at 10 bases. V was pared by 4 bases and J by 2 bases, with 3 bases of the junction left unmatched. CDR3 length equals 15 residues. Germline-derived CDR1 and CDR2 are SGHRS and YFSETQ. The CDR3 loop reads CASSPGQGTYNEQFF. For the CDR3, the DNA is TGCGCCAGCAGCCCGGGACAGGGGACCTACAATGAGCAGTTCTTC.

Ten or more counts support this clonotype. The chain links TRBV10-3 to TRBJ2-1, with D perhaps TRBD2 (5 bases). The CDR3 length is 13 residues. The V and J ends lost 3 bases and 5 bases respectively, with 8 bases between them. Germline assignment: CDR1 ENHRY and CDR2 SYGVKD. The CDR3 bases are TGTGCCATCAGTGATACGGGGAACAATGAGCAGTTCTTC. Protein: CAISDTGNNEQFF.

This clonotype has only a few counts. The chain links TRBV5-4 to TRBJ1-1, with a weak D call TRBD1 (5 bases). This CDR3 is 18 amino acids long. Trimming took off 0 bases at V and 0 bases at J, with 18 bases between the two ends. Germline assignment: CDR1 SGHNT and CDR2 YYREEE (reference sequence). The CDR3 bases are TGTGCCAGCAGCTTGGCCTCGGCGGGGGTGAGGGTGAACACTGAAGCTTTCTTT. Protein sequence: CASSLASAGVRVNTEAFF. The full variable domain, rest sourced from reference TRBV5-4 and TRBJ1-1, is ETGVTQSPTHLIKTRGQQVTLRCSSQSGHNTVSWYQQALGQGPQFIFQYYREEENGRGNFPPRFSGLQFPNYSSELNVNALELDDSALYLCASSLASAGVRVNTEAFFGQGTRLTVV.

The sample holds many counts of this clonotype. The rearrangement links TRBV5-1 to TRBJ1-6, with D unclear. Trimming left V 4 bases short and J 7 bases short, with 15 bases between. The CDR3 consists of 15 residues. In germline, CDR1 is SGHRS, CDR2 YFSETQ. This CDR3 reads CASSPTDARNSPLHF. The CDR3 DNA reads TGCGCCAGCAGCCCTACGGATGCGAGAAATTCACCCCTCCACTTT.

CDR3: CASSPSLDRAARGYTF. The CDR3 nucleotides are TGCGCCAGCAGTCCCTCCCTGGACAGGGCCGCTAGAGGCTACACCTTC. The rearrangement uses TRBV4-3 and TRBJ1-2; TRBD1 matches at 8 bases. The CDR3 length is 16 residues. Per germline, CDR1 LGHNA and CDR2 YSLEER. Trimming cost V 6 bases and J 8 bases; bases outside gene matches: 17.

This clonotype was detected ten times or more. The gene calls are TRBV6-5 and TRBJ2-7; D unresolved. The length of the CDR3 is 14 residues. In germline, CDR1 is MNHEY, CDR2 SVGAGI. V was cut by 2 bases and J by 4 bases, with 12 bases left in between. The CDR3 DNA is TGTGCCAGCAGTTACGGGCAGAGTGTGTACGAGCAGTACTTC. Translated: CASSYGQSVYEQYF.

This clonotype appeared many times. The chain carries TRBV12-3 or TRBV12-4 and TRBJ1-1, with TRBD1 matching over 9 bases. This CDR3 contains 14 residues. The V and J ends lost 6 bases and 10 bases, in that order; junction bases with no gene match: 12. The chain's CDR3 is CASSPWTGEGVAFF. In DNA form, the CDR3 reads TGTGCCAGCAGCCCTTGGACAGGGGAAGGAGTAGCTTTCTTT.

Many counts were recorded for this clonotype. The chain combines TRBV12-3 or TRBV12-4 with TRBJ2-3, with TRBD1 matching over 10 bases. CDR3 length: 17 amino acids. Germline trimming cut 2 bases from V and 10 bases from J; bases unmatched to any gene: 15. CDR3 sequence: CASSLPRGTGDWLAQYF. The CDR3 coding sequence is TGTGCCAGCAGTTTACCCCGCGGGACAGGGGACTGGTTGGCGCAGTATTTT.

This clonotype was seen at least ten times. The V and J genes are TRBV29-1 and TRBJ1-2; tentatively, D is TRBD1 (6 bases). The germline V gene has CDR1 SQVTM and CDR2 ANQGSEA. This CDR3 is 15 amino acids long. V lost 6 bases, J lost 2 bases, and 19 bases lay in between. In nucleotides, the CDR3 is TGCAGCGTCGAAATTTGGAGGCAGGGGAACTATGGCTACACCTTC. Its translation is CSVEIWRQGNYGYTF.

CDR3 bases: TGCGCCAGCAGCTCTACAAACTACGAGCAGTACTTC. Its translation is CASSSTNYEQYF. The chain links TRBV5-1 to TRBJ2-7; D remains ambiguous. Germline CDR1 SGHRS, CDR2 YFSETQ. V was trimmed by 3 bases and J by 3 bases, leaving 7 bases between them. This CDR3 has 12 amino acids.

The V gene is TRBV6-1, the J gene TRBJ2-1; 10 bases match TRBD2. CDR3 size: 14 residues. CDR1 is MNHNS and CDR2 is SASEGT in the germline V gene. Germline trimming cut 10 bases from V and 4 bases from J; bases unmatched to any gene: 7. The CDR3 region is CATEPSGRYNEQFF. In DNA, the CDR3 is TGTGCCACCGAACCTAGCGGGAGATACAATGAGCAGTTCTTC.

This clonotype was detected many times. This rearrangement joins TRBV20-1 to TRBJ2-7; 9 bases are shared with TRBD2. The germline V gene has CDR1 DFQATT and CDR2 SNEGSKA (reference sequence). The V and J ends lost 6 bases and 1 base, in that order; junction bases with no gene match: 4. This CDR3 contains 13 residues. DNA of the CDR3: TGCAGTGCCCCGCGGGGGGGTTCCTACGAGCAGTACTTC. This translates into CSAPRGGSYEQYF.

The sample holds many counts of this clonotype. This chain links TRBV6-5 with TRBJ2-1, with TRBD2 matching over 10 bases. With 7 bases clipped from V and 5 bases from J, the junction kept 5 bases outside the gene matches. Germline CDR1 MNHEY, CDR2 SVGAGI. The CDR3 runs 14 residues. For the CDR3, the DNA is TGTGCCAGCATAAAAGCGGGAGGGAACAATGAGCAGTTCTTC. Amino acid sequence: CASIKAGGNNEQFF.

This clonotype was recorded many times. This chain connects TRBV7-2 to TRBJ1-1, with 9 bases matching TRBD1. Trimming removed 0 bases from V and 4 bases from J; junction bases left unmatched: 3. The CDR3 is 15 amino acids. Looked up from germline, CDR1 is SGHTA and CDR2 is FQGNSA. Written as DNA, the CDR3 is TGTGCCAGCAGCTTAGCGGTGGGACAGGGCACTGAAGCTTTCTTT. It codes for CASSLAVGQGTEAFF. The variable domain in full, completed from reference TRBV7-2 and TRBJ1-1, reads GAGVSQSPSNKVTEKGKDVELRCDPISGHTALYWYRQSLGQGLEFLIYFQGNSAPDKSGLPSDRFSAERTGGSVSTLTIQRTQQEDSAVYLCASSLAVGQGTEAFFGQGTRLTVV.

This clonotype was seen ten or more times. This chain connects TRBV5-1 to TRBJ2-7; D perhaps matches TRBD2 (6 bases). The ends were cut back, 4 bases at V and 4 bases at J, with 15 bases in the middle. CDR3 length: 14 residues. Germline CDR1 reads SGHRS; CDR2 reads YFSETQ. This chain's CDR3 is CASSVAAEGYEQYF. The CDR3 DNA sequence: TGCGCCAGCAGCGTAGCGGCAGAGGGGTACGAGCAGTACTTC.

DNA for the CDR3: TGTGCCAGCAGGAGCACCGGGACAGGGAAAAGCGAGCAGTACTTC. This encodes CASRSTGTGKSEQYF. The chain recombines TRBV28 with TRBJ2-7; 9 bases line up with TRBD1. Looked up from germline, CDR1 is MDHEN and CDR2 is SYDVKM. CDR3 size: 15 residues. With 6 bases clipped from V and 6 bases from J, the junction kept 12 bases outside the gene matches.

This clonotype was found many times. The chain is built from TRBV6-5 and TRBJ2-3; D uncertain. The CDR3 length is 16 residues. CDR1 and CDR2 from the germline V gene are MNHEY and SVGAGI. Trimming pared 0 bases from V and 0 bases from J, leaving 10 bases between. The CDR3 coding sequence is TGTGCCAGCAGTTACTCGGGGTTACCTAGCACAGATACGCAGTATTTT. It translates to CASSYSGLPSTDTQYF.

This CDR3 reads CASSLEAGNQPQHF. In nucleotides, the CDR3 is TGCGCCAGCAGCTTGGAGGCAGGGAACCAGCCCCAGCATTTT. The chain couples TRBV5-1 to TRBJ1-5; weak D call: TRBD1 (5 bases). The V and J ends lost 0 bases and 7 bases respectively, with 11 bases between them. This CDR3 spans 14 amino acids. Germline V gives CDR1 SGHRS, CDR2 YFSETQ. Together with reference TRBV5-1 and TRBJ1-5, the CDR3 gives the full variable domain: KAGVTQTPRYLIKTRGQQVTLSCSPISGHRSVSWYQQTPGQGLQFLFEYFSETQRNKGNFPGRFSGRQFSNSRSEMNVSTLELGDSALYLCASSLEAGNQPQHFGDGTRLSIL.

The J gene is TRBJ1-1, the V gene TRBV6-2 or TRBV6-3, with a possible D match to TRBD1 (5 bases). The CDR3 extends over 12 amino acids. The V end was cut by 2 bases, the J end by 5 bases, with 6 bases between. Germline V gene lookup returns CDR1 MNHEY and CDR2 SVGEGT. CDR3 sequence reads: CASSYDSTEAFF. CDR3 nucleotide sequence: TGTGCCAGCAGTTACGACAGTACTGAAGCTTTCTTT.

In this sample, this clonotype turned up many times. The V call is TRBV10-3, the J call TRBJ2-1; weak D call: TRBD1 (7 bases). Trimming stripped 6 bases from V and 5 bases from J, with 17 bases between. This CDR3 has 15 amino acids. Germline CDR1 ENHRY, CDR2 SYGVKD. This chain's CDR3 is CAISSTAGQNNEQFF. The CDR3 DNA sequence: TGTGCCATCAGCTCCACTGCGGGACAGAACAATGAGCAGTTCTTC.

The chain links TRBV5-4 to TRBJ1-1; D gene unclear. Germline V gives CDR1 SGHNT, CDR2 YYREEE (reference sequence). The CDR3 length is 12 residues. Trimming removed 0 bases at V and 7 bases at J, with 7 bases between. CDR3 sequence reads: CASSLGQLEAFF. DNA for the CDR3: TGTGCCAGCAGCTTGGGTCAGCTTGAAGCTTTCTTT.